The rows below give T cell receptor beta chains drawn from one sample of a study of T cell repertoires in cytomegalovirus infection. MiXCR was run by TCRdb on the reads, yielding one entry per CDR3 protein. The sample contains fewer than 950,000 distinct CDR3 sequences, about 33% of which appear only once. These receptors' targets are unknown. This sample comprised cultured CD8+ T cells from PBMCs, obtained from culture after CMV antigen stimulation. The receptor set was obtained from a human donor in good health (CMV status not recorded). Some clones in this sample may be carry-over from other donors' samples. Each CDR3 is given with its conserved first and last residue. The D gene is left open where the match is weak. The size of a clone is reported for some rows only, either as once, few or many, or as a class for expanded clones.

abundance: -; d_gene: -; v_gene: TRBV5-1; j_gene: TRBJ1-1; CDR3nt: TGCGCCAGCAGCTGGGGTCGGCGGAACACTGAAGCTTTCTTT; CDR3aa: CASSWGRRNTEAFF
abundance: many; d_gene: TRBD1; v_gene: TRBV19; j_gene: TRBJ1-6; CDR3nt: TGTGCCAGTAGTATAGGGGACAGGACGGCATATAATTCACCCCTCCACTTT; CDR3aa: CASSIGDRTAYNSPLHF
abundance: -; d_gene: TRBD2; v_gene: TRBV27; j_gene: TRBJ2-3; CDR3nt: TGTGCCAGCAGTCCCCTATGGAGCGGGGGTAGGATCGATACGCAGTATTTT; CDR3aa: CASSPLWSGGRIDTQYF
abundance: -; d_gene: -; v_gene: TRBV12-3/TRBV12-4; j_gene: TRBJ1-1; CDR3nt: TGTGCCAGCAGTTTCACCCGATTTGAAGCTTTCTTT; CDR3aa: CASSFTRFEAFF
abundance: few; d_gene: TRBD2; v_gene: TRBV6-6; j_gene: TRBJ2-3; CDR3nt: TGTGCCAGCAGTGGTAGGGGACTAGCGGGCCGGTTCACAGATACGCAGTATTTT; CDR3aa: CASSGRGLAGRFTDTQYF
abundance: many; d_gene: TRBD2; v_gene: TRBV4-2; j_gene: TRBJ2-7; CDR3nt: TGTGCCAGCAGCCCGGGGACTAGCGGGGGATACGAGCAGTACTTC; CDR3aa: CASSPGTSGGYEQYF
abundance: few; d_gene: -; v_gene: TRBV2; j_gene: TRBJ1-5; CDR3nt: TGTGCCAGCAGGGTCAGTCCCAGGCAGCCCCAGCATTTT; CDR3aa: CASRVSPRQPQHF
abundance: -; d_gene: -; v_gene: TRBV12-3/TRBV12-4; j_gene: TRBJ1-2; CDR3nt: TGTGCCAGCAGTTTAGCCCCAGGTTTATTCTATGGCTACACCTTC; CDR3aa: CASSLAPGLFYGYTF
abundance: -; d_gene: -; v_gene: TRBV5-6; j_gene: TRBJ2-1; CDR3nt: TGTGCCAGCAGCGTGCCGAGGTACTACAATGAGCAGTTCTTC; CDR3aa: CASSVPRYYNEQFF
abundance: once; d_gene: TRBD2; v_gene: TRBV5-1; j_gene: TRBJ2-5; CDR3nt: TGCGCCAGCAGCTTGTTTGGGGGGGGGCAAGAGACCCAGTACTTC; CDR3aa: CASSLFGGGQETQYF
abundance: few; d_gene: TRBD2; v_gene: TRBV28; j_gene: TRBJ2-1; CDR3nt: TGTGCCAGCAGTTTCACTAGCGGGGGGGCCTATGAGCAGTTCTTC; CDR3aa: CASSFTSGGAYEQFF
abundance: few; d_gene: -; v_gene: TRBV6-1; j_gene: TRBJ1-1; CDR3nt: TGTGCCAGCGATTACCGGGACACGAGCTTCGACACTGAAGCTTTCTTT; CDR3aa: CASDYRDTSFDTEAFF
abundance: -; d_gene: TRBD1; v_gene: TRBV6-5; j_gene: TRBJ1-1; CDR3nt: TGTGCCAGCAGTTACTGGGACAGGGGCACTGAAGCTTTCTTT; CDR3aa: CASSYWDRGTEAFF
abundance: many; d_gene: TRBD1; v_gene: TRBV12-3/TRBV12-4; j_gene: TRBJ1-1; CDR3nt: TGTGCCAGCGGGGGACAGGAGAACCCCCGGGGGGAAGCTTTCTTT; CDR3aa: CASGGQENPRGEAFF
abundance: once; d_gene: TRBD1; v_gene: TRBV10-2; j_gene: TRBJ2-1; CDR3nt: TGTGCCAGCACTGACAGGGGGTTACGAGGAGGCAATGAGCAGTTCTTC; CDR3aa: CASTDRGLRGGNEQFF
abundance: many; d_gene: -; v_gene: TRBV12-3/TRBV12-4; j_gene: TRBJ2-2; CDR3nt: TGTGCCAGCAGTCCGGGACCCTCTAGGATCGGGGAGCTGTTTTTT; CDR3aa: CASSPGPSRIGELFF
abundance: -; d_gene: -; v_gene: TRBV7-2; j_gene: TRBJ2-3; CDR3nt: TGTGCCATCTCCTATGAGGCGCACCAGTATTTT; CDR3aa: CAISYEAHQYF
abundance: few; d_gene: -; v_gene: TRBV5-4; j_gene: TRBJ2-6; CDR3nt: TGTGCCAGCAGCCCGCTGACAGGTTATGGGGCCAACGTCCTGACTTTC; CDR3aa: CASSPLTGYGANVLTF
abundance: few; d_gene: -; v_gene: TRBV4-1; j_gene: TRBJ2-5; CDR3nt: TGCGCCAGCAGCCCCAATGAGGGGTTCCTTCAAGAGACCCAGTACTTC; CDR3aa: CASSPNEGFLQETQYF
abundance: -; d_gene: TRBD1; v_gene: TRBV23-1; j_gene: TRBJ2-7; CDR3nt: TGCGCCAGCAAACCTCAGCCGGGACAGGGTGTTTACGAGCAGTACTTC; CDR3aa: CASKPQPGQGVYEQYF
abundance: -; d_gene: -; v_gene: TRBV7-8; j_gene: TRBJ1-1; CDR3nt: TGTGCCAGCAGCTTAGCCGACCCGAACACTGAAGCTTTCTTT; CDR3aa: CASSLADPNTEAFF
abundance: few; d_gene: -; v_gene: TRBV4-3; j_gene: TRBJ2-1; CDR3nt: TGCGCCAGCAGCCAAGTAGGAAATCATCCCTACAATGAGCAGTTCTTC; CDR3aa: CASSQVGNHPYNEQFF
abundance: -; d_gene: -; v_gene: TRBV20-1; j_gene: TRBJ1-2; CDR3nt: TGCAGTGCTAGAGGCGATGACGGGGTCTTCTATGGCTACACCTTC; CDR3aa: CSARGDDGVFYGYTF
abundance: -; d_gene: TRBD2; v_gene: TRBV6-1; j_gene: TRBJ2-2; CDR3nt: TGTGCCAGCAGTTCAAGCGGGGCGAACACCGGGGAGCTGTTTTTT; CDR3aa: CASSSSGANTGELFF
abundance: once; d_gene: -; v_gene: TRBV6-2/TRBV6-3; j_gene: TRBJ2-1; CDR3nt: TGTGCCAGCGATGTAGGAGGGTTCTACAATGAGCAGTCCTTC; CDR3aa: CASDVGGFYNEQSF
abundance: many; d_gene: TRBD2; v_gene: TRBV7-2; j_gene: TRBJ2-1; CDR3nt: TGTGCCAGCAGCATCCCAAAAGAGACTAGCGGAGGTAATGAGCAGTTCTTC; CDR3aa: CASSIPKETSGGNEQFF
abundance: few; d_gene: -; v_gene: TRBV15; j_gene: TRBJ1-2; CDR3nt: TGTGCCACCAGCAGATCCGGGACGTTCTATGGCTACACCTTC; CDR3aa: CATSRSGTFYGYTF
abundance: few; d_gene: -; v_gene: TRBV6-5; j_gene: TRBJ2-1; CDR3nt: TGTGCCAGCAGTACCATTGACACTTGGGAGCAGTTCTTC; CDR3aa: CASSTIDTWEQFF
abundance: few; d_gene: -; v_gene: TRBV19; j_gene: TRBJ1-1; CDR3nt: TGTGCCAGTAGTATCGGGGGACTACAAGCTTTCTTT; CDR3aa: CASSIGGLQAFF
abundance: -; d_gene: -; v_gene: TRBV6-1; j_gene: TRBJ1-1; CDR3nt: TGTGCCAGCAGTGTTGAGCCCTACAAGAACACTGAAGCTTTCTTT; CDR3aa: CASSVEPYKNTEAFF
abundance: -; d_gene: -; v_gene: TRBV29-1; j_gene: TRBJ2-2; CDR3nt: TGCAGCGTTGAAGATCCCCTCGACCCGAACACCGGGGAGCTGTTTTTT; CDR3aa: CSVEDPLDPNTGELFF
abundance: few; d_gene: -; v_gene: TRBV7-9; j_gene: TRBJ1-1; CDR3nt: TGTGCCAGCAGCCTCCCAGGACTTAGGAACACTGAAGCTTTCTTT; CDR3aa: CASSLPGLRNTEAFF
abundance: few; d_gene: -; v_gene: TRBV6-2/TRBV6-3; j_gene: TRBJ1-5; CDR3nt: TGTGCCAGCACCAATGCAAATCAGCCCCAGCATTTT; CDR3aa: CASTNANQPQHF
abundance: many; d_gene: -; v_gene: TRBV7-6; j_gene: TRBJ1-1; CDR3nt: TGTGCCAGCAGCTCTGACTACCTGAACACTGAAGCTTTCTTT; CDR3aa: CASSSDYLNTEAFF
abundance: -; d_gene: -; v_gene: TRBV29-1; j_gene: TRBJ2-3; CDR3nt: TGCAGCGCCTGGTCAGGGACGCGCACAGATACGCAGTATTTT; CDR3aa: CSAWSGTRTDTQYF
abundance: -; d_gene: TRBD1; v_gene: TRBV15; j_gene: TRBJ1-2; CDR3nt: TGTGCCACCAGCAGAGATATGGCCTACCGGGACAGTCATGGCTACACCTTC; CDR3aa: CATSRDMAYRDSHGYTF
abundance: -; d_gene: -; v_gene: TRBV6-6; j_gene: TRBJ2-5; CDR3nt: TGTGCCAGCAGTTTACAGACTGGCATACAAGAGACCCAGTACTTC; CDR3aa: CASSLQTGIQETQYF
abundance: -; d_gene: -; v_gene: TRBV2; j_gene: TRBJ2-7; CDR3nt: TGTGCCACCCGAGGGGAGATCTACGAGCAGTACTTC; CDR3aa: CATRGEIYEQYF
abundance: -; d_gene: -; v_gene: TRBV15; j_gene: TRBJ1-2; CDR3nt: TGTGCCACCAGCTCTTCTGGGGGCAGGGCGGAAGATGGCTACACCTTC; CDR3aa: CATSSSGGRAEDGYTF
abundance: few; d_gene: TRBD2; v_gene: TRBV7-9; j_gene: TRBJ2-1; CDR3nt: TGTGCCAGCAGGGGAGGGGCTAGCGGGGGGCAGCCCCTTTACAATGAGCAGTTCTTC; CDR3aa: CASRGGASGGQPLYNEQFF
abundance: few; d_gene: -; v_gene: TRBV7-9; j_gene: TRBJ2-5; CDR3nt: TGTGCCAGCAGTCCAACGACGTTCTTAGGGCAAGAGACCCAGTACTTC; CDR3aa: CASSPTTFLGQETQYF
abundance: once; d_gene: -; v_gene: TRBV5-6; j_gene: TRBJ1-6; CDR3nt: TGTGCCAGCAGCGATGGGCCTTATTCACCCCTCCACTTT; CDR3aa: CASSDGPYSPLHF
abundance: -; d_gene: -; v_gene: TRBV4-1; j_gene: TRBJ1-1; CDR3nt: TGCGCCAGCAGCCAGGATACCAGGGGCACTGAAGCTTTCTTT; CDR3aa: CASSQDTRGTEAFF
abundance: few; d_gene: -; v_gene: TRBV6-5; j_gene: TRBJ2-1; CDR3nt: TGTGCCAGCACCCCGGGGGACAGACCCTACAATGAGCAGTTCTTC; CDR3aa: CASTPGDRPYNEQFF
abundance: -; d_gene: TRBD2; v_gene: TRBV7-6; j_gene: TRBJ2-7; CDR3nt: TGTGCCAGCAGGGCGAGAGCACTAGCGGCGGGGGAGCAGTACTTC; CDR3aa: CASRARALAAGEQYF
abundance: many; d_gene: -; v_gene: TRBV7-8; j_gene: TRBJ1-1; CDR3nt: TGTGCCAGCAGTAAGTCTGGGTTACCTGAAGCTTTCTTT; CDR3aa: CASSKSGLPEAFF
abundance: few; d_gene: -; v_gene: TRBV19; j_gene: TRBJ1-4; CDR3nt: TGTGCCAGTAGTTCTGGCGTGAGTGAAAAACTGTTTTTT; CDR3aa: CASSSGVSEKLFF